This TCR beta chain is from a study of a mutant IDH1 vaccine in newly diagnosed glioma. As for the study in general: Once 4-6 weeks had passed after radiotherapy alone, vaccination started, or it started with temozolomide cycles. Patients had received radiotherapy, temozolomide, or both previously, most receiving both.

To note about this clone: Its antigen is currently unknown.

Repertoires were generated with immunoSEQ multiplex PCR, while TCRdb's copy carries only in-frame clones and drops some. The data contain some 63,000 clones, roughly 71% of them singletons. Sample time point: week 35, safety follow-up. One vaccine dose held 300 ug of mutant IDH1 20-mer peptide and came with topical imiquimod. The CDR3 loop spans 13 amino acids. Germline V gene lookup returns CDR1 GTSNPN and CDR2 SVGIG (reference sequence). Trimming cost V 0 bases and J 4 bases, with 9 bases left between them. The chain joins TRBV30 to TRBJ1-2; D gene ambiguous. This specimen consisted of PBMCs, obtained from a glioma patient whose treatment included an IDH1 peptide vaccine. The sequence came from a man in his fifties or sixties with glioma. CDR3 bases: TGTGCCTGGAGTGTCGTCTTATTCTATGGCTACACCTTC. Translation gives CAWSVVLFYGYTF. The complete variable domain, with remaining parts taken from reference TRBV30 and TRBJ1-2, reads SQTIHQWPATLVQPVGSPLSLECTVEGTSNPNLYWYRQAAGRGLQLLFYSVGIGQISSEVPQNLSASRPQDRQFILSSKKLLLSDSGFYLCAWSVVLFYGYTFGSGTRLTVV.